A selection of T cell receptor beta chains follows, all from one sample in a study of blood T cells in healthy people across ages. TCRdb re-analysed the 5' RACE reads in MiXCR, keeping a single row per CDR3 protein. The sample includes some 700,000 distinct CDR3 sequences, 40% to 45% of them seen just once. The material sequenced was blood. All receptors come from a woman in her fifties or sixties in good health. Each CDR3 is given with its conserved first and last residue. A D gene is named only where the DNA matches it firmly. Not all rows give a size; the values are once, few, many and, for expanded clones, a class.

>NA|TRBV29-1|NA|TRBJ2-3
CSVAEAGHTDTQYF
TGCAGCGTTGCAGAGGCGGGCCACACAGATACGCAGTATTTT
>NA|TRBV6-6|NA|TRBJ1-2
CASSYYDGPSTNYGYTF
TGTGCCAGCAGTTACTATGACGGGCCATCAACTAACTATGGCTACACCTTC
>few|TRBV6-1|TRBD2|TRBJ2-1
CASSPTAGLAGVPGYEQFF
TGTGCCAGCAGCCCTACCGCGGGACTAGCGGGAGTCCCTGGTTATGAGCAGTTCTTC
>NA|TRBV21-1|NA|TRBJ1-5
CASSSRDRVEQPQHF
TGTGCCAGCAGCAGCCGGGACAGGGTAGAACAGCCCCAGCATTTT
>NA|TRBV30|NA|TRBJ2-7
CAWSQSGTYEQYF
TGTGCCTGGAGTCAGTCGGGGACCTACGAGCAGTACTTC
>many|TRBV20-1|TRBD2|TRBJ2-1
CSAPPPDSGTYNEQFF
TGCAGTGCTCCCCCTCCGGATAGCGGGACCTACAATGAGCAGTTCTTC
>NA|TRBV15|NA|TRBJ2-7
CATSRGDTYEQYF
TGTGCCACCAGCAGGGGGGACACTTACGAGCAGTACTTC
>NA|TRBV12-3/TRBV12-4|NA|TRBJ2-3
CASSAGDEDTQYF
TGTGCCAGCAGTGCTGGCGATGAAGATACGCAGTATTTT
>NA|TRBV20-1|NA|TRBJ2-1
CSAIPAGPYNEQFF
TGCAGTGCTATCCCGGCGGGACCCTACAATGAGCAGTTCTTC
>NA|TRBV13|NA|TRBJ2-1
CASSLLGRSYNEQFF
TGTGCCAGCAGCTTATTAGGGAGGTCCTACAATGAGCAGTTCTTC
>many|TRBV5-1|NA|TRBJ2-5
CASSLRQGLSETQYF
TGCGCCAGCAGCTTGAGGCAGGGGCTCTCAGAGACCCAGTACTTC
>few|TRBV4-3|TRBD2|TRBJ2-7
CASSQVAGGTYNEQYF
TGCGCCAGCAGCCAAGTAGCGGGAGGGACATACAATGAGCAGTACTTC
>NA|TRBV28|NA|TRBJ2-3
CASSIGLDTQYF
TGTGCCAGCAGTATAGGGCTGGATACGCAGTATTTT
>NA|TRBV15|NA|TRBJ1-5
CATSRGRLDQPQHF
TGTGCCACCAGCAGAGGTAGACTAGATCAGCCCCAGCATTTT
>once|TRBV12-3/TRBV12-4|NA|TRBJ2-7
CASSLELSYERYF
TGTGCCAGCAGTCTTGAGCTCTCCTACGAGCGGTACTTC
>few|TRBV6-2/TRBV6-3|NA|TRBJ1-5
CASTAQGQPQHF
TGTGCCAGCACTGCACAAGGCCAGCCCCAGCATTTT
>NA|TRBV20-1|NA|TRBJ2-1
CGASANAGSEQFF
TGCGGTGCTAGTGCGAACGCGGGGTCTGAGCAGTTCTTC
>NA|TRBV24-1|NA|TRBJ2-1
CATSDSQGDPSSYNEQFF
TGTGCCACCAGTGATTCCCAAGGGGACCCGAGCTCCTACAATGAGCAGTTCTTC
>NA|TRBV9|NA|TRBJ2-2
CASSRDYSGELFF
TGTGCCAGCAGCCGAGACTACAGCGGGGAGCTGTTTTTT
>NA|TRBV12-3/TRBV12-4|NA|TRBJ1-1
CASSSSGTLNTEAFF
TGTGCCAGCAGTTCCTCAGGGACACTGAACACTGAAGCTTTCTTT
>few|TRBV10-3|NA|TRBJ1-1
CAIRALNTEAFF
TGTGCCATCAGGGCCTTAAACACTGAAGCTTTCTTT
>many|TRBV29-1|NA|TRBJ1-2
CSVDPGPGYTF
TGCAGCGTTGATCCAGGCCCCGGCTACACCTTC
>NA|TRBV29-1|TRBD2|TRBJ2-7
CSVAGTSGSRLSYEQYF
TGCAGCGTCGCCGGGACTAGCGGGAGCCGGTTGTCCTACGAGCAGTACTTC
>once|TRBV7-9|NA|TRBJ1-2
CASEEGYGGYTF
TGTGCCAGCGAGGAGGGATATGGTGGCTACACCTTC
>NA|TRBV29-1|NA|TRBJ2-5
CSVAPRLLQETQYF
TGCAGCGTTGCCCCCCGCCTACTACAAGAGACCCAGTACTTC
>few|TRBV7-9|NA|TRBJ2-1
CASSGTLYNEQFF
TGTGCCAGCAGCGGGACTCTCTACAATGAGCAGTTCTTC
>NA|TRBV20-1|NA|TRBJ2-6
CSAREGPGANVLTF
TGCAGTGCTAGAGAAGGACCCGGGGCCAACGTCCTGACTTTC
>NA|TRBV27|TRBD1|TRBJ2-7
CASSLTDRGRGEQYF
TGTGCCAGCAGTTTAACCGACAGGGGACGGGGCGAGCAGTACTTC
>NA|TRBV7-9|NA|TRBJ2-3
CASSLEEESTQYF
TGTGCCAGCAGCTTAGAAGAGGAGTCCACGCAGTATTTT
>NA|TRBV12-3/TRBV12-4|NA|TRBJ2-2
CASTLGLTTGELFF
TGTGCCAGCACCCTGGGACTGACCACCGGGGAGCTGTTTTTT
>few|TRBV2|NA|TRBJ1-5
CASSSDRLNQPQHF
TGTGCCAGCAGTTCCGACAGGCTCAATCAGCCCCAGCATTTT
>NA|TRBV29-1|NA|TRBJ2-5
CSVERASETQYF
TGCAGCGTTGAAAGGGCCTCAGAGACCCAGTACTTC
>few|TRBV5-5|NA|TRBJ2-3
CASSLTGERTDTQYF
TGTGCCAGCAGCTTGACGGGAGAACGGACAGATACGCAGTATTTT
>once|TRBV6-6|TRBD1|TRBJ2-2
CASNEGTDHTGELFF
TGTGCCAGCAACGAAGGGACAGATCACACCGGGGAGCTGTTTTTT
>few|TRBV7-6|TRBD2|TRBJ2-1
CASSLARRAGYYNEQFF
TGTGCCAGCAGCTTAGCGCGAAGAGCGGGGTACTACAATGAGCAGTTCTTC
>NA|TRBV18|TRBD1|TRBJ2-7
CANSQWTGENEQYF
TGTGCCAACTCACAGTGGACAGGGGAGAACGAGCAGTACTTC
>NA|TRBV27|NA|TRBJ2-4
CASSQQRDPNIQYF
TGTGCCAGCAGTCAACAGAGGGATCCAAACATTCAGTACTTC
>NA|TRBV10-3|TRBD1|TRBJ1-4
CAISQQGGGEKLFF
TGTGCCATCAGCCAACAGGGGGGAGGGGAAAAACTGTTTTTT
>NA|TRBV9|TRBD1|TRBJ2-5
CASSVGTGGTQYF
TGTGCCAGCAGCGTGGGGACAGGCGGGACCCAGTACTTC
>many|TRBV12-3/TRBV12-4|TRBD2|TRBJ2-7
CASRPGLQVHEQYF
TGTGCCAGCAGGCCGGGACTACAAGTCCACGAGCAGTACTTC
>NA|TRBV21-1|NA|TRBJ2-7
CASSKVVMYPLGAEQYF
TGTGCCAGCAGCAAAGTAGTAATGTATCCCTTAGGTGCCGAGCAGTACTTC
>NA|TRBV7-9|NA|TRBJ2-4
CAGSPTRTEAAKNIQYF
TGTGCCGGCAGCCCTACTCGGACAGAGGCAGCCAAAAACATTCAGTACTTC
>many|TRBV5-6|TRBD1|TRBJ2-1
CASSHRDRRYNEQFF
TGTGCCAGCAGCCACCGGGACAGACGCTACAATGAGCAGTTCTTC
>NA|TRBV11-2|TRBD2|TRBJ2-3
CASSVGMRETDTQYF
TGTGCCAGCAGCGTAGGGATGCGGGAGACAGATACGCAGTATTTT
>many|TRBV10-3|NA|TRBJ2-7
CAISEGAKTYEQYF
TGTGCCATCAGTGAAGGGGCGAAAACCTACGAGCAGTACTTC
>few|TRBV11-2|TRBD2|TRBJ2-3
CASSLLLANTDTQYF
TGTGCCAGCAGCTTGTTACTAGCGAACACAGATACGCAGTATTTT
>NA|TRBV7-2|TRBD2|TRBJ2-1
CASSWYSGGAYNEQFF
TGTGCCAGCAGCTGGTATAGCGGGGGGGCCTACAATGAGCAGTTCTTC
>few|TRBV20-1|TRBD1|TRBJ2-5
CSARERTGPASRYQETQYF
TGCAGTGCTAGAGAGAGGACAGGACCAGCGTCCCGGTACCAAGAGACCCAGTACTTC
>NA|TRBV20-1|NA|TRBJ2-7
CSARSPPSYEQYF
TGCAGTGCTAGATCCCCACCCTCCTACGAGCAGTACTTC
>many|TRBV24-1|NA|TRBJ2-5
CATSDFLGGAPSGEETQYF
TGTGCCACCAGTGATTTTCTTGGCGGAGCCCCCTCGGGGGAAGAGACCCAGTACTTC
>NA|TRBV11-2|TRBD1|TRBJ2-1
CASSHTGGRSYEQFF
TGTGCCAGCAGCCATACAGGGGGCAGGTCCTACGAGCAGTTCTTC
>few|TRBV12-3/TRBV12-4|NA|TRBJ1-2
CASSVTGTNYGYTF
TGTGCCAGCAGTGTCACCGGGACTAACTATGGCTACACCTTC
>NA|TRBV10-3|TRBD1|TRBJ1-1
CAISLTGDDTEAFF
TGTGCCATCAGTCTCACAGGGGACGACACTGAAGCTTTCTTT
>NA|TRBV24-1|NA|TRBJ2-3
CATSVADHTDTQYF
TGTGCCACCAGTGTGGCAGACCACACAGATACGCAGTATTTT
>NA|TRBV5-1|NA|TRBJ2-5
CASTWTSGETQYF
TGCGCCAGCACCTGGACCTCCGGAGAGACCCAGTACTTC
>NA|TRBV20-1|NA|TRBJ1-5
CSASRGSLGGDQPQHF
TGCAGTGCTTCAAGGGGCAGCCTTGGGGGTGATCAGCCCCAGCATTTT
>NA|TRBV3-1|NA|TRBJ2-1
CASSQDGSDSYNEQFF
TGTGCCAGCAGCCAAGATGGATCAGACTCCTACAATGAGCAGTTCTTC
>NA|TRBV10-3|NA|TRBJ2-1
CAISESTQGIYNEQFF
TGTGCCATCAGTGAGTCGACCCAGGGGATCTACAATGAGCAGTTCTTC
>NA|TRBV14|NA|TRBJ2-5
CASSQLRQAGVTQYF
TGTGCCAGCAGCCAATTGCGACAGGCCGGGGTGACCCAGTACTTC